This T cell receptor (beta chain) was identified during a study of patients and donors after allogeneic stem cell transplantation. TCRdb independently ran MiXCR on the RT-PCR reads; one entry per CDR3 protein. The sample includes 20,000 to 30,000 distinct CDR3 sequences, 40% to 45% seen only once; the top ten take 65% to 85%. Germline lookup yields CDR1 SGHAT and CDR2 FQNNGV. There are 17 residues in the CDR3. The V gene lost 2 bases and the J gene lost 2 bases, with 15 bases spanning the gap. This TCR derives from a human donor who was either an allogeneic HSCT recipient or a stem cell or donor lymphocyte infusion donor (not recorded which). It is not recorded whose cells these are; they may come from a transplant donor. This sequence joins TRBV11-2 and TRBJ2-2; no definite D call. Sample: blood, either unsorted or a sorted T cell fraction (not recorded which). The CDR3 DNA is TGTGCCAGCAGCTTACTTTGGTTGGGTTTCAACACCGGGGAGCTGTTTTTT. Translation gives CASSLLWLGFNTGELFF.